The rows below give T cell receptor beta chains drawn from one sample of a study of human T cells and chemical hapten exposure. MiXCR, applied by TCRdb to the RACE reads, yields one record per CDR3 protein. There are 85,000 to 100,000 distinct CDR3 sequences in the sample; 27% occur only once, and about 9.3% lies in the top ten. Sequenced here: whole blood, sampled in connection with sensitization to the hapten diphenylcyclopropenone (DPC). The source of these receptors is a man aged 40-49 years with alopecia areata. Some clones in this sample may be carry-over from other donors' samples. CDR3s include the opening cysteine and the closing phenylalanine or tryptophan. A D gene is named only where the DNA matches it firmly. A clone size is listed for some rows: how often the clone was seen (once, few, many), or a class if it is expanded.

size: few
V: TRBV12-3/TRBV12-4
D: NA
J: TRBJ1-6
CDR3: CASSFKGRANSPLHF
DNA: TGTGCCAGCAGTTTTAAGGGACGAGCTAATTCACCCCTCCACTTT

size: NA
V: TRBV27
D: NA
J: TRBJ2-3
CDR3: CASSPRTLATQYF
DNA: TGTGCCAGCAGTCCAAGGACTCTCGCGACGCAGTATTTT

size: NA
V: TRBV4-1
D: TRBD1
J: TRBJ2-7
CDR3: CASRQSGGYEQYF
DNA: TGCGCCAGCAGACAGTCAGGGGGCTACGAGCAGTACTTC

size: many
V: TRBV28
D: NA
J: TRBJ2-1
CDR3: CASSLVADNEQFF
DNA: TGTGCCAGCAGTTTAGTAGCTGACAATGAGCAGTTCTTC

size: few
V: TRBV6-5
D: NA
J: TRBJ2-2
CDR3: CASSLGGGLTGELFF
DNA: TGTGCCAGCAGCCTGGGAGGGGGGCTCACCGGGGAGCTGTTTTTT

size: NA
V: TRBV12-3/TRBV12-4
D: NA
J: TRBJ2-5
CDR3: CASSSPSRYQETQYF
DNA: TGTGCCAGCAGTTCCCCGAGTCGGTACCAAGAGACCCAGTACTTC

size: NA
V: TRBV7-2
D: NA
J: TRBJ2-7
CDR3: CASSLPPLREQYF
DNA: TGTGCCAGCAGCTTGCCCCCCCTCCGCGAGCAGTACTTC

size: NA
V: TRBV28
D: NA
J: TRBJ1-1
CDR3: CASSLGGTMNTEAFF
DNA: TGTGCCAGCAGTTTAGGGGGCACAATGAACACTGAAGCTTTCTTT

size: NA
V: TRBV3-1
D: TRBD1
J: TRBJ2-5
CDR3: CASSHWGQTGQTQYF
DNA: TGTGCCAGCAGCCATTGGGGACAGACTGGGCAGACCCAGTACTTC

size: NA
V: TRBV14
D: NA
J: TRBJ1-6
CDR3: CASSHTREFNSPLHF
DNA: TGTGCCAGCAGCCATACACGGGAATTTAATTCACCCCTCCACTTT

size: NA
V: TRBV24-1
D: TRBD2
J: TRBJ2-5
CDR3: CATSDFTSGSQETQYF
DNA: TGTGCCACCAGTGATTTTACAAGCGGGAGTCAGGAGACCCAGTACTTC

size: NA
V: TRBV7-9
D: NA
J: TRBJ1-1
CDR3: CASSFEQNTEAFF
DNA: TGTGCCAGCAGCTTTGAACAGAACACTGAAGCTTTCTTT

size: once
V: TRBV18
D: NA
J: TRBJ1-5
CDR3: CASSPEGGSYQPQHF
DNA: TGTGCCAGCTCACCAGAAGGTGGGAGTTATCAGCCCCAGCATTTT

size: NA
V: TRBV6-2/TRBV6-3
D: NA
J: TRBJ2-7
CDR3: CASSVTAYEQYF
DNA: TGTGCCAGCAGTGTCACGGCCTACGAGCAGTACTTC

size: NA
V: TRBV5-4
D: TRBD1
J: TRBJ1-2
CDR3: CASSPGQGDILYGYTF
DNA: TGTGCCAGCAGCCCGGGACAGGGGGACATACTCTATGGCTACACCTTC

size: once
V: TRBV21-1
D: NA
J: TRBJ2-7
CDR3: CASSKEEQREGRSEQYF
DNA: TGTGCCAGCAGCAAAGAAGAACAGCGGGAGGGCAGGAGCGAGCAGTACTTC

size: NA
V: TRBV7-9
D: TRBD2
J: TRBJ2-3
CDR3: CASSFLSGVLTDTQYF
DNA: TGTGCCAGCAGCTTTCTTAGCGGGGTCCTCACAGATACGCAGTATTTT

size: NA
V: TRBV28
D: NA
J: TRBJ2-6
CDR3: CASSSATSGANVLTF
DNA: TGTGCCAGCAGTAGCGCCACCTCTGGGGCCAACGTCCTGACTTTC

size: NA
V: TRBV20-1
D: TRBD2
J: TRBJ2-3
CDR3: CSARERAGAFQYF
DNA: TGCAGTGCTAGAGAGCGAGCGGGGGCTTTCCAGTATTTT

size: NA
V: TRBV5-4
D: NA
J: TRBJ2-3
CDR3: CASRYSGSTDTQYF
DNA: TGTGCCAGCAGATACAGCGGGAGCACAGATACGCAGTATTTT